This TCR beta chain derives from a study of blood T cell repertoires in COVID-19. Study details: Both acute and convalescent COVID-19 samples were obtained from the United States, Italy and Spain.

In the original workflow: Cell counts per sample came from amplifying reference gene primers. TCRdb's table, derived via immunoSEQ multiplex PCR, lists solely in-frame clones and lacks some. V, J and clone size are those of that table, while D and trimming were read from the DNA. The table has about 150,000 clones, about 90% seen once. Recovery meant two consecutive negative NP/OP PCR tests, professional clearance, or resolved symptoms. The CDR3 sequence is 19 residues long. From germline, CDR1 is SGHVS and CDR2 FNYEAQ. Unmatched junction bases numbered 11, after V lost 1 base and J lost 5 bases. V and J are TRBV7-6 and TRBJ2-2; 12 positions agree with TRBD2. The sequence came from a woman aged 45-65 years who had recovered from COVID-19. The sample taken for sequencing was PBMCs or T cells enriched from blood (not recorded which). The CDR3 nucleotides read TGTGCCAGCAGCTTAGACCGGGCTAGCGGGAGGGCAAGAACCGGGGAGCTGTTTTTT. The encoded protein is CASSLDRASGRARTGELFF.